Described below is a single T cell receptor (beta chain) sequence and its context. The data are from a study of identical twins. V shed 0 bases and J 4 bases; nucleotides not matched to a gene: 5. The CDR3 is made up of 16 amino acids. Germline CDR1 SEHNR, CDR2 FQNEAQ (reference sequence). Unique molecular identifiers were present on cDNA, and template switching added a universal primer site. TCRdb re-analysed the 5' RACE reads in MiXCR, keeping a single row per CDR3 protein. Here the sample spans approximately 490,000 distinct CDR3 sequences, around 22% being singletons. These data were likewise used in another study, on yellow fever vaccine responses in identical twins.

Source material: CD4+ T cells sorted from blood. The chain carries TRBV7-9 and TRBJ2-5; TRBD1 aligns across 10 bases. The sequence derives from a woman in her late teens or twenties in good health. As DNA, the CDR3 is TGTGCCAGCAGCTTAGCTCTGGGACAGGGGATAGAGACCCAGTACTTC. Protein: CASSLALGQGIETQYF.